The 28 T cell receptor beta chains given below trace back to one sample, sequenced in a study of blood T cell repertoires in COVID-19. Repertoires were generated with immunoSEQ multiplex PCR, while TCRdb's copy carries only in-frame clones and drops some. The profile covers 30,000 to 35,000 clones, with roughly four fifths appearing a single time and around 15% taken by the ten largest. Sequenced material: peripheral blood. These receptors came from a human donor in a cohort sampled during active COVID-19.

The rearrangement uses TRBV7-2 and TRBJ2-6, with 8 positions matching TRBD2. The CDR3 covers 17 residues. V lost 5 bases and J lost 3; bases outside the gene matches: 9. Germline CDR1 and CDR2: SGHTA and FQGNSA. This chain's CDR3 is CASSPQLAGGGANVLTF. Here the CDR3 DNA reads TGTGCCAGCAGCCCCCAGCTAGCGGGCGGTGGGGCCAACGTCCTGACTTTC.

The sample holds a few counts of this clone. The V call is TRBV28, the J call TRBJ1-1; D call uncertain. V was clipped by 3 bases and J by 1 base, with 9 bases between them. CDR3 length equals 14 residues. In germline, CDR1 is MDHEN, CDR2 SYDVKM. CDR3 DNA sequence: TGTGCCAGCAGTTTCTCTATGCGGAACACTGAAGCTTTCTTT. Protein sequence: CASSFSMRNTEAFF.

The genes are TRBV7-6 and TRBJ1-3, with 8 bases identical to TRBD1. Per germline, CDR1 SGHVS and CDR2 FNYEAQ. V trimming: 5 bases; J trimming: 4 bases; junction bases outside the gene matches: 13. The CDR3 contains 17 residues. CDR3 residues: CASSLQGAGVGGNTIYF. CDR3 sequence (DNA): TGTGCCAGCAGCCTGCAGGGGGCGGGTGTAGGAGGAAACACCATATATTTT. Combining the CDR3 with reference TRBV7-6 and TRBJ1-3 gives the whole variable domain GAGVSQSPRYKVTKRGQDVALRCDPISGHVSLYWYRQALGQGPEFLTYFNYEAQQDKSGLPNDRFSAERPEGSISTLTIQRTEQRDSAMYRCASSLQGAGVGGNTIYFGEGSWLTVV.

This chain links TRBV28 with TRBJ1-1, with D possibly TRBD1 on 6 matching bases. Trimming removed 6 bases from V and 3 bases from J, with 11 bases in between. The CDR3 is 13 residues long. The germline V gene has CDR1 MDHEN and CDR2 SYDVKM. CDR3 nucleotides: TGTGCCAGCAGGGGGGCAGTTGACACTGAAGCTTTCTTT. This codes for CASRGAVDTEAFF.

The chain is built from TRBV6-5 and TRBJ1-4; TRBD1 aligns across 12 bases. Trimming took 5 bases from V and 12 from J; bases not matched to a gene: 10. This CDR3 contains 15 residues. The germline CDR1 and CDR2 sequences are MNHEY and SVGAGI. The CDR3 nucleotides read TGTGCCAGCAGTACCGGGACAGGGGGCCAAAGGCAACTGTTTTTT. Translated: CASSTGTGGQRQLFF.

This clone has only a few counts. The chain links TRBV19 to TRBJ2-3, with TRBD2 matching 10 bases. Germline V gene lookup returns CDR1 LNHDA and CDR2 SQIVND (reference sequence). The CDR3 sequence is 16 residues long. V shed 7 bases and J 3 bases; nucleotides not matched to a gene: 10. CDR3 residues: CASTSQAGGPTDTQYF. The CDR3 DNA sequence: TGTGCCAGTACGTCCCAAGCGGGGGGGCCAACAGATACGCAGTATTTT.

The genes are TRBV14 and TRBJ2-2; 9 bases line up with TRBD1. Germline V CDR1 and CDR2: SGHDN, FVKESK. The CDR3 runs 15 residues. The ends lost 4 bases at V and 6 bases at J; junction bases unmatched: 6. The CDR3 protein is CASSLNRGRAGELFF. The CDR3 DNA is TGTGCCAGCAGCCTGAACAGGGGGCGAGCCGGGGAGCTGTTTTTT.

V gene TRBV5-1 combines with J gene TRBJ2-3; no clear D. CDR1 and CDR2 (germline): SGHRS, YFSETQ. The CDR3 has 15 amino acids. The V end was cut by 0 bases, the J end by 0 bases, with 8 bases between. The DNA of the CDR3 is TGCGCCAGCAGCTTGGATAGTGTTAGCACAGATACGCAGTATTTT. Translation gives CASSLDSVSTDTQYF.

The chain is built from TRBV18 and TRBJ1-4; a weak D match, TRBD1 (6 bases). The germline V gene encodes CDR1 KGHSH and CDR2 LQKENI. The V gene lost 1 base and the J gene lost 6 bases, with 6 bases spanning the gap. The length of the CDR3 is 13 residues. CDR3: CASSPQGDEKLFF. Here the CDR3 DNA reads TGTGCCAGCTCACCACAGGGGGATGAAAAACTGTTTTTT.

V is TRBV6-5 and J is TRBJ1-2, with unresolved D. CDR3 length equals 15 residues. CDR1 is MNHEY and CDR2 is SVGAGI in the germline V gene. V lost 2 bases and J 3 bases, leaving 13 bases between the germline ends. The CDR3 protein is CASSYVTAGDYGYTF. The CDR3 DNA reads TGTGCCAGCAGTTACGTTACGGCGGGTGACTATGGCTACACCTTC.

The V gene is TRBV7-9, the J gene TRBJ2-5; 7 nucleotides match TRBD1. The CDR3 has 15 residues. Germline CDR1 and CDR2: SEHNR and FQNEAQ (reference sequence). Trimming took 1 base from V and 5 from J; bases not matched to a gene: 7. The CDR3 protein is CASSLGQGEGETQYF. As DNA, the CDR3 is TGTGCCAGCAGCTTAGGACAGGGAGAGGGGGAGACCCAGTACTTC.

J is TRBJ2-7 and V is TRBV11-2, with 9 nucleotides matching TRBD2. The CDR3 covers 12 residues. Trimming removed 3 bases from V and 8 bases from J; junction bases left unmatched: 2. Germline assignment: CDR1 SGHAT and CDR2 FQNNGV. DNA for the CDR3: TGTGCCAGCAGCTTTAGCGGGAGCAAGCAGTACTTC. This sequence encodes CASSFSGSKQYF. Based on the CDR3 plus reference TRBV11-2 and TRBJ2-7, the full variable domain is EAGVAQSPRYKIIEKRQSVAFWCNPISGHATLYWYQQILGQGPKLLIQFQNNGVVDDSQLPKDRFSAERLKGVDSTLKIQPAKLEDSAVYLCASSFSGSKQYFGPGTRLTVT.

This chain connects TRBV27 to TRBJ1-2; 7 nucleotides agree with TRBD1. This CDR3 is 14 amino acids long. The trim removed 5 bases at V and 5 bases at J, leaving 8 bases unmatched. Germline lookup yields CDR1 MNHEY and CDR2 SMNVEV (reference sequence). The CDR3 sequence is CASSPQFRGYGYTF. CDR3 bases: TGTGCCAGCAGTCCTCAATTCAGGGGGTATGGCTACACCTTC.

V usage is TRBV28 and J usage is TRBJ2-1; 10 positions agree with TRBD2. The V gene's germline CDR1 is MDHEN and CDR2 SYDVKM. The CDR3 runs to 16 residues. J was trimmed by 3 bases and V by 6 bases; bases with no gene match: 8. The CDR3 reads CASSPTLAGSYNEQFF. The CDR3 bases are TGTGCCAGCAGCCCCACACTAGCGGGAAGCTACAATGAGCAGTTCTTC. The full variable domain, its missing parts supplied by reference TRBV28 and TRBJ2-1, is DVKVTQSSRYLVKRTGEKVFLECVQDMDHENMFWYRQDPGLGLRLIYFSYDVKMKEKGDIPEGYSVSREKKERFSLILESASTNQTSMYLCASSPTLAGSYNEQFFGPGTRLTVL.

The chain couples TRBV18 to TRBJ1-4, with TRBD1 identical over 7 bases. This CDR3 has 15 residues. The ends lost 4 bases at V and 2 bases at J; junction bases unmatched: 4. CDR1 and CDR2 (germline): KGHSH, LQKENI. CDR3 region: CASSRTGATNEKLFF. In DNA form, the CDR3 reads TGTGCCAGCTCACGCACAGGGGCCACTAATGAAAAACTGTTTTTT.

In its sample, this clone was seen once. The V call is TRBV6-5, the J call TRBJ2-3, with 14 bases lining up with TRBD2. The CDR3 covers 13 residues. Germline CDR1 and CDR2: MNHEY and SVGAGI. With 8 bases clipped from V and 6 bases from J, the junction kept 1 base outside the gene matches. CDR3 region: CASRTSGGDTQYF. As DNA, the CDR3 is TGTGCCAGCCGGACTAGCGGGGGGGATACGCAGTATTTT.

In DNA form, the CDR3 reads TGCAGTGCTAGTATCCCGGGAGTGGGCACAGATACGCAGTATTTT. Translated, it gives CSASIPGVGTDTQYF. This sequence joins TRBV20-1 and TRBJ2-3, with a possible D match to TRBD2 (6 bases). Trimming shortened V by 3 bases and J by 1 base, and 14 bases separated the two germline ends. CDR3 length equals 15 residues. Germline V gives CDR1 DFQATT, CDR2 SNEGSKA (reference sequence).

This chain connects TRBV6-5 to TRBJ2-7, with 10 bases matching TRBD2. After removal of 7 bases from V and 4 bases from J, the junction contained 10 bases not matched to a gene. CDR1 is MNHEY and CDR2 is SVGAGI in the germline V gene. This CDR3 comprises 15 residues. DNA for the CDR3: TGTGCCAGCACCTCACGGGCTAGCGGGGGATACGAGCAGTACTTC. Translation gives CASTSRASGGYEQYF.

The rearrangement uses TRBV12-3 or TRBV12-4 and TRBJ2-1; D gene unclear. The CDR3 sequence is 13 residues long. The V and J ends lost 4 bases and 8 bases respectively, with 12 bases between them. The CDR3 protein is CASSSPPLDEQFF. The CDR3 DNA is TGTGCCAGCAGTTCCCCACCTCTAGATGAGCAGTTCTTC.

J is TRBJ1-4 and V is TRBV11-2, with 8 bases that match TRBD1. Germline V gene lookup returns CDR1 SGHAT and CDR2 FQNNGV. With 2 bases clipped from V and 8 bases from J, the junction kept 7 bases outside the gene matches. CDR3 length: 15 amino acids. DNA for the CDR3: TGTGCCAGCAGCTTAACGGGACAGGTTCGAGAAAAACTGTTTTTT. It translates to CASSLTGQVREKLFF.

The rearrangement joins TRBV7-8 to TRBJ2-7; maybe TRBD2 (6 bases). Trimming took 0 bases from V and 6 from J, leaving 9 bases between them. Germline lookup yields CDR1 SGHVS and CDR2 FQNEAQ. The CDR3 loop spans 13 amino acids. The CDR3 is CASSLAGGVEQYF. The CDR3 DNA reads TGTGCCAGCAGCTTAGCGGGGGGAGTCGAGCAGTACTTC.

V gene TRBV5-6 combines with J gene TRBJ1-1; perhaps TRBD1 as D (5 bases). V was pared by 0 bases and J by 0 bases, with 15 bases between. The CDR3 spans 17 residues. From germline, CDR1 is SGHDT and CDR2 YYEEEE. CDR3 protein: CASSLALGGLMNTEAFF. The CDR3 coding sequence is TGTGCCAGCAGCTTGGCGTTGGGGGGACTTATGAACACTGAAGCTTTCTTT.

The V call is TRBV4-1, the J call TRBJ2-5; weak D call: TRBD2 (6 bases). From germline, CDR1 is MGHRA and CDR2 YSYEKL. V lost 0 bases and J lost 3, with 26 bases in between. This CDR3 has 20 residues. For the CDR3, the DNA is TGCGCCAGCAGCCAAGACCAGGTGGGGGTTTTGGCGGGGTATAAAGAGACCCAGTACTTC. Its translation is CASSQDQVGVLAGYKETQYF.

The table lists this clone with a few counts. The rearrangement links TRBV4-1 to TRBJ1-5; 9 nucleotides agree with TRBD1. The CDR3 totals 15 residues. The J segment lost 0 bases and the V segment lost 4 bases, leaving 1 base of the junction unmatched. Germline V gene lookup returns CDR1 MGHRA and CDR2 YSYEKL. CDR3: CASSPGQGSNQPQHF. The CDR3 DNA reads TGCGCCAGCAGCCCGGGACAGGGTAGCAATCAGCCCCAGCATTTT.

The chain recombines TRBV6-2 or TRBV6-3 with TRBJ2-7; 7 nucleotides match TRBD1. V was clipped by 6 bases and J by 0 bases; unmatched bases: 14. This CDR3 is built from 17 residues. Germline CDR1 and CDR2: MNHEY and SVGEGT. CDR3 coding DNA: TGTGCCAGCAGCCCTACCCCCACCGGGACAGCCTCCTACGAGCAGTACTTC. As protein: CASSPTPTGTASYEQYF.

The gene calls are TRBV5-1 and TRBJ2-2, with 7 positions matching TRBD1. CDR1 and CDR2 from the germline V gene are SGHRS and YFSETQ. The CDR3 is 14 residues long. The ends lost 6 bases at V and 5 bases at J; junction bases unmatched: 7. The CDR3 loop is CASKAQGDTGELFF. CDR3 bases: TGCGCCAGCAAGGCTCAGGGGGATACCGGGGAGCTGTTTTTT.

This CDR3 is CATARTSGNTGELFF. The CDR3 DNA is TGTGCCACCGCCCGGACTAGCGGGAACACCGGGGAGCTGTTTTTT. The J gene is TRBJ2-2, the V gene TRBV24-1, with 10 bases that match TRBD2. The CDR3 extends over 15 amino acids. J was trimmed by 1 base and V by 9 bases; bases with no gene match: 4. CDR1 is KGHDR and CDR2 is SFDVKD in the germline V gene.

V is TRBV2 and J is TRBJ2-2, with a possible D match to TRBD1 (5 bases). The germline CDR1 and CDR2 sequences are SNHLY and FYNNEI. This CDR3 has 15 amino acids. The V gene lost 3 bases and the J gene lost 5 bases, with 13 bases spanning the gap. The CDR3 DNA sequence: TGTGCCAGCAGTGAGCAAGGGGTCGGGACCGGGGAGCTGTTTTTT. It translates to CASSEQGVGTGELFF. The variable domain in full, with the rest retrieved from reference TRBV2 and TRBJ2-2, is EPEVTQTPSHQVTQMGQEVILRCVPISNHLYFYWYRQILGQKVEFLVSFYNNEISEKSEIFDDQFSVERPDGSNFTLKIRSTKLEDSAMYFCASSEQGVGTGELFFGEGSRLTVL.